This T cell receptor (beta chain) was sequenced for a study of post-analysis software for immune sequencing data. Across the whole study: The study covered relapsing-remitting, secondary progressive and progressive-relapsing courses of multiple sclerosis. Study outcomes and limitations: Strong co-clustering by F measure was evident for samples that had been prepared in the same batch. The five TRBV segments detected at higher frequency in patients than in controls included TRBV5-6, TRBV5-1 and TRBV20-1. Among multiple sclerosis patients, normalized Chao1 diversity was significantly below that of controls.

The V end was cut by 9 bases, the J end by 6 bases, with 14 bases between. Germline V lookup: CDR1 MDHEN, CDR2 SYDVKM. The CDR3 consists of 12 residues. Presence of unique molecular identifiers characterized the TCR beta cDNA libraries. Yield was around 500,000 cDNA molecules from around 1 to 9.1 million T cells. TCRdb analysed the PCR reads with MiXCR anew, one entry per CDR3 protein. There are 350,000 to 450,000 distinct CDR3 sequences in the sample; 30% to 45% occur only once, and 7.5% to 8.5% lies in the top ten. Details on this clonotype: Its specificity is not known.

V is TRBV28 and J is TRBJ2-5, with D perhaps TRBD2 (6 bases). This receptor was identified in a girl aged 2-10 years with multiple sclerosis. The sequencing input was blood. This CDR3 reads CASTGVLKTQYF. DNA of the CDR3: TGTGCCAGTACGGGGGTGTTGAAGACCCAGTACTTC.